The present T cell receptor beta chain was sequenced within a study of T cells in Graves' hyperthyroidism and ophthalmopathy. This CDR3 is built from 14 residues. Germline lookup yields CDR1 SSHAT and CDR2 FNYEAQ (reference sequence). V lost 5 bases, J lost 9 bases, and 17 bases lay in between. Researchers amplified the TCR beta CDR3 regions from RNA transcripts. First-round RT-PCR targeting the TCR CDR3 was performed with the HTBI primer set. One entry per CDR3 protein results from TCRdb running MiXCR on the multiplex PCR reads. The profile shows 550,000 to 800,000 distinct CDR3 sequences, roughly 17% of them singletons.

This sequence joins TRBV7-7 and TRBJ2-1; the D gene is possibly TRBD2 (5 bases). The sequenced sample was blood. The TCR originated in a man aged 45-65 years with Graves' hyperthyroidism. CDR3 protein: CASSLGTDGGEQFF. In nucleotides, the CDR3 is TGTGCCAGCAGCCTAGGAACAGACGGAGGTGAGCAGTTCTTC.